Listed below are T cell receptor beta chains from one sample, sequenced in a study of T-cell reconstitution after alpha-beta-depleted transplantation in children. Each CDR3 protein is one row after TCRdb ran MiXCR on the PCR reads. Counted here are around 16,000 distinct CDR3 sequences, approximately 5.5% occurring once; the ten biggest clones make up about 6.9%. The sequencing used PBMCs, collected before TCRalphabeta/CD19-depleted stem cell transplant. The receptors stem from a boy under 18 with acute lymphoblastic leukemia, due to receive a stem cell transplant. The conserved cysteine and the conserved F or W are not part of the CDR3 here. The order of the fields is V gene, CDR3 length, CDR3 protein.

>TRBV28|10
ASSFYGNTIY
>TRBV28|12
ASSFRGSNQPQH
>TRBV7-9|15
ASSDNRAASGANVLT
>TRBV7-8|13
ASSSPGQGDNEQF
>TRBV19|13
ASSMGQGHSYEQY
>TRBV12-3/TRBV12-4|11
ASGRGSQETQY
>TRBV10-3|11
AIGARDFNEQF
>TRBV28|17
ASNLGGLAGGRAYNEQF
>TRBV19|11
ASSDRVHTEAF
>TRBV6-1|12
ASSESPGLTEAF
>TRBV5-1|13
ASSLSGSSGNTIY
>TRBV7-9|11
ASSPTGGRTAF
>TRBV6-2/TRBV6-3|9
ASSYGVKQF
>TRBV4-3|14
ASSQVGLAEYNEQF
>TRBV5-1|14
ASSPTDWILTDTQY
>TRBV9|13
ASSPRAPSTNEQF
>TRBV28|12
ASRESGGGTEAF
>TRBV7-3|15
ASTSPEGGEAIQPQH